This TCR beta chain was obtained from a study of memory B cells and T cells in multiple sclerosis. Using immunoSEQ multiplex PCR, the repertoire was profiled, and TCRdb retains in-frame clones only, with some absent. The repertoire holds 35,000 to 55,000 clones, with about four fifths as singletons. A note on this clone: The antigen remains unidentified.

CFSE-dim autoproliferating and CFSE-high non-proliferating T cells from unstimulated culture were sequenced separately. Replicate wells were pooled after six to eight days of stimulus-free culture of 5x10^7 CFSE-labeled PBMCs. This CDR3 is built from 14 residues. Germline lookup yields CDR1 MGHDK and CDR2 SYGVNS. V shed 4 bases and J 5 bases; nucleotides not matched to a gene: 6. This chain links TRBV25-1 with TRBJ1-1, with 8 bases fitting TRBD1. This receptor was identified in a human donor with multiple sclerosis. Sequenced input: PBMCs from blood kept in culture. The CDR3 loop is CASSGDRGGTEAFF. CDR3 DNA: TGTGCCAGCAGTGGTGACAGGGGAGGGACTGAAGCTTTCTTT.